The clone carrying this T cell receptor beta chain was picked up many times. Its specificity is not known. Described time point: newly diagnosed GD, antithyroid drugs for less than 3 months. The TCR library was made from RNA that had been extracted from PBMCs in TRIzol. These data are taken from a study of regulatory T cells in long-lasting Graves disease. CDR3-region Arm-PCR and iRepertoire HTBI primers produced the TCR beta libraries. From the multiplex PCR reads, TCRdb called clonotypes with MiXCR, one entry per CDR3 protein. The table includes about 470,000 distinct CDR3 sequences, around 14% detected once. General study results and limits: There was favoring of TRBV28, TRBJ1-2 and TRBJ2-5 in persistent disease.

From germline, CDR1 is LNHDA and CDR2 SQIVND (reference sequence). The CDR3 extends over 15 amino acids. V was clipped by 7 bases and J by 0 bases, with 13 bases between them. A further study also used this sample, focusing on T cells in Graves' hyperthyroidism and ophthalmopathy. Per that study: With a duration under 2 months, the hyperthyroidism was newly diagnosed in patients aged 18 to 65. Diagnosis rested on symptoms, serum thyroxine and TRAb, thyroid ultrasound, and orbital computed tomography. HTBI primers were employed in a first-round RT-PCR of the TCR CDR3.

The receptor was isolated from a woman between 25 and 40 years old with Graves disease. The J gene is TRBJ1-5, the V gene TRBV19; D not resolved. The sample was peripheral blood mononuclear cells (PBMCs), taken at new diagnosis, from a patient treated with antithyroid drugs. The CDR3: CASIVGQHSNQPQHF. The CDR3 DNA reads as TGTGCCAGTATAGTCGGCCAACATAGCAATCAGCCCCAGCATTTT.